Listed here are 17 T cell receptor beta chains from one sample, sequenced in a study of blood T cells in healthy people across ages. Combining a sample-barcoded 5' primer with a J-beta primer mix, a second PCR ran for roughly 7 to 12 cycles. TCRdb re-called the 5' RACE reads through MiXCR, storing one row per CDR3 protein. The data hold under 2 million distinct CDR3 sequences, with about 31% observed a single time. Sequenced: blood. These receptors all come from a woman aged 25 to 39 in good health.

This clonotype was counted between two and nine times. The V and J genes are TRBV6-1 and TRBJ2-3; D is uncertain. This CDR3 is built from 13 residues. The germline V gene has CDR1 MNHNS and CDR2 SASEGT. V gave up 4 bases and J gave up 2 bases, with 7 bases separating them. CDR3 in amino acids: CASSVVFTDTQYF. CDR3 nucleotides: TGTGCCAGCAGTGTGGTGTTCACAGATACGCAGTATTTT.

Here the CDR3 reads CASSYSLVGGPYEQFF. CDR3 DNA: TGTGCCAGCAGTTACTCGTTAGTCGGGGGCCCCTACGAGCAGTTCTTC. The chain recombines TRBV6-2 or TRBV6-3 with TRBJ2-1; the D gene could be TRBD1 or TRBD2 (6 bases each). The germline gives CDR1 MNHEY, CDR2 SVGEGT. The CDR3 is 16 residues long. The ends were cut back, 0 bases at V and 10 bases at J, with 19 bases in the middle.

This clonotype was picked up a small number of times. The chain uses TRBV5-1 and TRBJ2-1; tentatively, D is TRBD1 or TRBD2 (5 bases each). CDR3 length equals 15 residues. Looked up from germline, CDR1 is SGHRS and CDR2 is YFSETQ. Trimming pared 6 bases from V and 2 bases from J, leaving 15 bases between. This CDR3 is CASTGGRVAYNEQFF. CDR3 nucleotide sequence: TGCGCCAGCACCGGAGGCAGGGTAGCCTACAATGAGCAGTTCTTC.

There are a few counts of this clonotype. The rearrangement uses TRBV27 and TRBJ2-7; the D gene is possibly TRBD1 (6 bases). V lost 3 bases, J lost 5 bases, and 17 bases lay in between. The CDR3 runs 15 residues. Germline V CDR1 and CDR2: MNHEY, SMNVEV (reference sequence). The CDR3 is CASSLTGTPGNEQYF. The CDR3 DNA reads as TGTGCCAGCAGTTTGACAGGAACCCCGGGGAACGAGCAGTACTTC.

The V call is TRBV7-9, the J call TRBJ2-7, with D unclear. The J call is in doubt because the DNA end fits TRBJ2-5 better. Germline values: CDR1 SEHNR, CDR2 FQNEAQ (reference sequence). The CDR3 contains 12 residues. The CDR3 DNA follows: TGTGCCAGCAGCTTACAGTTGGGGACCCAGTACTTC. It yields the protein CASSLQLGTQYF.

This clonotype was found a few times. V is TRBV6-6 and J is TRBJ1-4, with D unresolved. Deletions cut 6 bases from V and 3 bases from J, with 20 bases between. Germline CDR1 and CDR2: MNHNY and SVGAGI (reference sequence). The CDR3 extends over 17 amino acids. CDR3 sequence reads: CASSLPSSPSANEKLFF. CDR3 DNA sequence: TGTGCCAGCAGCTTACCTTCCAGCCCGTCGGCTAATGAAAAACTGTTTTTT.

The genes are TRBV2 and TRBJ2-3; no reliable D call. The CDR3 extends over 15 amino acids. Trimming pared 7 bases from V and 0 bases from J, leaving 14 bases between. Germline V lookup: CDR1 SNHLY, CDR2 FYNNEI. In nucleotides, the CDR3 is TGTGCCAGCATCAAACGGTACTCTAGCACAGATACGCAGTATTTT. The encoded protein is CASIKRYSSTDTQYF.

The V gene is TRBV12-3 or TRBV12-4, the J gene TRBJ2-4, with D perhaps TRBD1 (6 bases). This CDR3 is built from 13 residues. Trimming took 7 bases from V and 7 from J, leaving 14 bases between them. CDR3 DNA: TGTGCCAGCAATCTTCAGGGGTCGAACATTCAGTACTTC. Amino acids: CASNLQGSNIQYF.

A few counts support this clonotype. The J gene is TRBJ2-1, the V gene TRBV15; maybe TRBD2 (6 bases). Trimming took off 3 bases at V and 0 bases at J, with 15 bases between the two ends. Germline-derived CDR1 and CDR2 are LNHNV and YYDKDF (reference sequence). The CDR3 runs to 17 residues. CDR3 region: CATSSSFDGGSYNEQFF. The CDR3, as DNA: TGTGCCACCAGCAGTTCCTTCGACGGGGGCTCCTACAATGAGCAGTTCTTC. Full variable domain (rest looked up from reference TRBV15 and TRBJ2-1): DAMVIQNPRYQVTQFGKPVTLSCSQTLNHNVMYWYQQKSSQAPKLLFHYYDKDFNNEADTPDNFQSRRPNTSFCFLDIRSPGLGDTAMYLCATSSSFDGGSYNEQFFGPGTRLTVL.

CDR3: CASSQVAGGGEQYF. The CDR3 DNA reads as TGCGCCAGCAGCCAGGTAGCGGGAGGGGGCGAGCAGTACTTC. V gene TRBV10-1 combines with J gene TRBJ2-7; 11 nucleotides match TRBD2. With 6 bases clipped from V and 6 bases from J, the junction kept 7 bases outside the gene matches. Germline CDR1 is WNHNN and CDR2 is SYGVQD (reference sequence). The length of the CDR3 is 14 residues.

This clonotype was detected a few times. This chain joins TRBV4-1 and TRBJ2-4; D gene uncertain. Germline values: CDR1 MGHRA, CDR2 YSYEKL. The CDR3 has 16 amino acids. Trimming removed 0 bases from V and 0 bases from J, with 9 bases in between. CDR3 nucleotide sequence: TGCGCCAGCAGCCAAGATCAAACGAAAGCCAAAAACATTCAGTACTTC. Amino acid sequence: CASSQDQTKAKNIQYF.

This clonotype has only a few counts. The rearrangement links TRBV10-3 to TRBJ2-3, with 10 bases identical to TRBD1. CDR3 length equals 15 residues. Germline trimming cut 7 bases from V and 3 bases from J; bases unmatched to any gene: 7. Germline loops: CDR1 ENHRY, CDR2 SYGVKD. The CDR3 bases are TGTGCCATCAAAAGCGGACAGGGGGGGACAGATACGCAGTATTTT. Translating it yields CAIKSGQGGTDTQYF.

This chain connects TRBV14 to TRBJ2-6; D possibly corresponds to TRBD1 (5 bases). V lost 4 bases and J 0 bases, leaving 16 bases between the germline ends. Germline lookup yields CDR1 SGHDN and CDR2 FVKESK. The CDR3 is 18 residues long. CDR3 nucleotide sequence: TGTGCCAGCAGCCCCCGGCAGGGCCCCATCTCTGGGGCCAACGTCCTGACTTTC. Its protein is CASSPRQGPISGANVLTF.

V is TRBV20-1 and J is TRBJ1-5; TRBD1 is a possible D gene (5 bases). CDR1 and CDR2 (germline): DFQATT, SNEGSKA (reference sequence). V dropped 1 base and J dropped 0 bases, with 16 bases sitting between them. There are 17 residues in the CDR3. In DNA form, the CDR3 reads TGCAGTGCTAGAGCCGGAGGGGAAGGCCATAGCAATCAGCCCCAGCATTTT. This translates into CSARAGGEGHSNQPQHF.

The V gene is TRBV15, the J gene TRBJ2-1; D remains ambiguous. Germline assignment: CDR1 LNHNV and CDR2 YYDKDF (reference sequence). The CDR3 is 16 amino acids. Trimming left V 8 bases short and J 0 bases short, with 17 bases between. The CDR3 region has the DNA TGTGCCACCGCAAGTGGGGAAGGTTACTCCTACAATGAGCAGTTCTTC. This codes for CATASGEGYSYNEQFF.

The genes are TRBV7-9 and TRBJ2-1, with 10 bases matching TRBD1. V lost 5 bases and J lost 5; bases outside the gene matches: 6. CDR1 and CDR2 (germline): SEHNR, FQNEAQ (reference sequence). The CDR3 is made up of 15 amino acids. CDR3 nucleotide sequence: TGTGCCAGCAGCAGGGGACAGGGGACCCACAATGAGCAGTTCTTC. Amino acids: CASSRGQGTHNEQFF.

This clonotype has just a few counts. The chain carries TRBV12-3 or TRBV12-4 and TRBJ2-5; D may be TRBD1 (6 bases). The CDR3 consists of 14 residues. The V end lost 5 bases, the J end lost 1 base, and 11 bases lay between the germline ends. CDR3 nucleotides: TGTGCCAGCAGTATCACAGGGAGCCAAGAGACCCAGTACTTC. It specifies CASSITGSQETQYF.